Presented here are 15 T cell receptor beta chains from one specimen sequenced in a study of identical twins. TCRdb recomputed calls from the 5' RACE reads with MiXCR, one row per CDR3 protein. The data show 300,000 or so distinct CDR3 sequences, roughly 8.6% seen once. These data also formed part of another study, on yellow fever vaccine responses in identical twins.

Sequencing was carried out using CD8+ T cells sorted from blood. The source is a woman in her late teens or twenties in good health.

This rearrangement joins TRBV4-3 to TRBJ2-3; TRBD1 or TRBD2 may be the D gene (5 bases each). Germline V gene data show CDR1 as LGHNA and CDR2 as YSLEER. This CDR3 comprises 17 residues. Trimming removed 4 bases at V and 0 bases at J, with 17 bases between. Here the CDR3 reads CASSPSWDLKSTDTQYF. CDR3 bases: TGCGCCAGCAGCCCCTCGTGGGACCTTAAAAGCACAGATACGCAGTATTTT.

This clonotype was detected many times. The chain employs TRBV20-1 and TRBJ2-7; no clear D gene. Deletions cut 0 bases from V and 3 bases from J, with 18 bases between. Germline V CDR1 and CDR2: DFQATT, SNEGSKA (reference sequence). This CDR3 comprises 16 residues. The CDR3 loop is CSARDFAGPLNYEQYF. As DNA, the CDR3 is TGCAGTGCTAGAGATTTCGCCGGCCCCCTAAACTACGAGCAGTACTTC.

In its sample, this clonotype was seen a few times. This chain connects TRBV15 to TRBJ2-6, with 7 bases fitting TRBD1. V lost 8 bases to trimming and J lost 0 bases; unmatched junction nucleotides: 4. The CDR3 runs 15 residues. Germline CDR1 LNHNV, CDR2 YYDKDF (reference sequence). The CDR3 spells CATGDSPSGANVLTF. The CDR3 nucleotides are TGTGCCACCGGGGACAGTCCCTCTGGGGCCAACGTCCTGACTTTC.

The table lists this clonotype with many counts. This chain connects TRBV14 to TRBJ2-7; tentative D call: TRBD1 (5 bases). The CDR3 runs to 16 residues. CDR1 is SGHDN and CDR2 is FVKESK in the germline V gene. V lost 4 bases, J lost 0 bases, and 16 bases lay in between. The CDR3 loop reads CASSLTRTMGSYEQYF. CDR3 nucleotide sequence: TGTGCCAGCAGCCTCACAAGGACAATGGGCTCCTACGAGCAGTACTTC.

V usage is TRBV5-1 and J usage is TRBJ2-1, with 9 bases lining up with TRBD2. Germline CDR1 reads SGHRS; CDR2 reads YFSETQ. J gave up 2 bases and V 4 bases, and 7 bases lay outside the gene matches. The CDR3 loop spans 16 amino acids. Written as DNA, the CDR3 is TGCGCCAGCAGCGAAATAGCGGGAGAAGCCTACAATGAGCAGTTCTTC. Translated, it gives CASSEIAGEAYNEQFF.

In its sample, this clonotype was seen many times. This chain joins TRBV5-1 and TRBJ2-3, with D perhaps matching TRBD1 (7 bases). This CDR3 has 16 amino acids. Germline CDR1 reads SGHRS; CDR2 reads YFSETQ. Trimming removed 0 bases at V and 0 bases at J, with 11 bases between. Here the CDR3 reads CASSLGQGLSTDTQYF. DNA for the CDR3: TGCGCCAGCAGCTTGGGACAGGGACTTAGCACAGATACGCAGTATTTT.

The genes are TRBV7-2 and TRBJ2-7; no definite D call. The CDR3 consists of 12 residues. Germline V gene data show CDR1 as SGHTA and CDR2 as FQGNSA. V was trimmed by 5 bases and J by 6 bases, leaving 11 bases between them. In DNA, the CDR3 is TGTGCCAGCAGCCCTGCAAGTGCCGAGCAGTACTTC. It is translated as CASSPASAEQYF.

This clonotype has at least ten counts. The V call is TRBV29-1, the J call TRBJ2-7, with TRBD1 as a possible D gene (6 bases). Germline V CDR1 and CDR2: SQVTM, ANQGSEA. Trimming stripped 4 bases from V and 2 bases from J, with 12 bases between. There are 13 residues in the CDR3. The chain's CDR3 is CSVVGDKTYEQYF. The CDR3 nucleotides are TGCAGCGTTGTTGGGGACAAAACCTACGAGCAGTACTTC.

The CDR3 here is CATSARDRGHEQYF. As DNA, the CDR3 is TGTGCCACCAGTGCCCGGGACAGGGGCCACGAGCAGTACTTC. The rearrangement uses TRBV15 and TRBJ2-7, with 10 nucleotides matching TRBD1. The V gene end was trimmed by 6 bases and the J gene end by 5 bases; junction bases not matched to a gene: 7. Germline CDR1 and CDR2: LNHNV and YYDKDF (reference sequence). The CDR3 runs to 14 residues.

The chain carries TRBV29-1 and TRBJ2-5, with TRBD2 matching 16 bases. V was clipped by 6 bases and J by 5 bases; unmatched bases: 9. The CDR3 is 16 residues long. Germline V gene data show CDR1 as SQVTM and CDR2 as ANQGSEA. CDR3 protein: CSVRGLAGGPGETQYF. For the CDR3, the DNA is TGCAGCGTCCGGGGACTAGCGGGAGGGCCCGGGGAGACCCAGTACTTC.

This clonotype showed up many times. The chain couples TRBV10-3 to TRBJ1-1; tentative D call: TRBD1 (5 bases). V shed 3 bases and J shed 7 bases, with 15 bases lying between them. The CDR3 loop spans 14 amino acids. The germline gives CDR1 ENHRY, CDR2 SYGVKD. The CDR3: CAISDFDSASEAFF. The CDR3 nucleotides read TGTGCCATCAGTGACTTCGACAGCGCGAGTGAAGCTTTCTTT.

There are many counts of this clonotype. The chain employs TRBV29-1 and TRBJ2-3, with D tentatively TRBD1 (6 bases). Germline V gene sequence: CDR1 SQVTM, CDR2 ANQGSEA. The CDR3 covers 17 residues. Trimming took off 1 base at V and 0 bases at J, with 17 bases between the two ends. In DNA form, the CDR3 reads TGCAGCGTTGAAGGGAGCCCCTTGCAGGGGAGCACAGATACGCAGTATTTT. It encodes CSVEGSPLQGSTDTQYF.

This clonotype has a count of ten or more. This sequence joins TRBV21-1 and TRBJ2-5; the table's D call, TRBD1, was not checked against the DNA. TRBV21-1 is deemed a pseudogene. The length of the CDR3 is 20 residues. The CDR3 DNA follows: TGTGCCAGCGGACGGGAAGGGAGCGGCCTTGTTATACGCCACCAAGAGACCCAGTACTTC. Protein: CASGREGSGLVIRHQETQYF.

The chain couples TRBV7-9 to TRBJ2-2; 8 nucleotides align to TRBD1. The trim removed 5 bases at V and 5 bases at J, leaving 10 bases unmatched. CDR1 is SEHNR and CDR2 is FQNEAQ in the germline V gene (reference sequence). The CDR3 extends over 16 amino acids. The CDR3: CASSHMDRATTGELFF. The CDR3 region has the DNA TGTGCCAGCAGCCACATGGACAGGGCCACGACCGGGGAGCTGTTTTTT.

A few counts support this clonotype. This chain joins TRBV7-2 and TRBJ1-5, with D perhaps matching TRBD1 (5 bases). V lost 7 bases to trimming and J lost 3 bases, with 19 bases between them. The germline V gene has CDR1 SGHTA and CDR2 FQGNSA. This CDR3 spans 16 amino acids. The CDR3 loop is CASKLDGRDVNQPQHF. The CDR3 DNA reads TGTGCCAGCAAGCTAGACGGACGGGACGTCAATCAGCCCCAGCATTTT.